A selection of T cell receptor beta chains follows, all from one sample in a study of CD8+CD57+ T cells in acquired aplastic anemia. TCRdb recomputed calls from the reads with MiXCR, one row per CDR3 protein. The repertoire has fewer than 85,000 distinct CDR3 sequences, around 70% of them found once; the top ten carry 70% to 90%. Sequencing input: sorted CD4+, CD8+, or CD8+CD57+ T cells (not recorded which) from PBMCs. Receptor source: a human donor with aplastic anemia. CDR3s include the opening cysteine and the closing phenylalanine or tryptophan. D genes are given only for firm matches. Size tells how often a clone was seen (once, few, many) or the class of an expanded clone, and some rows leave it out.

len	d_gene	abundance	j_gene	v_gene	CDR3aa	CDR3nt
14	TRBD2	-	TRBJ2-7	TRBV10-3	CAISQGLGSYEQYF	TGTGCCATCAGTCAGGGACTAGGCTCCTACGAGCAGTACTTC
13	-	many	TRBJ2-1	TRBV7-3	CASSLNFLNEQFF	TGTGCCAGCAGCTTAAACTTCCTCAATGAGCAGTTCTTC
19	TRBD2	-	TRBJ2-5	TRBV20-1	CSARDVAEGLAGGRETQYF	TGCAGTGCTAGAGATGTGGCGGAGGGACTAGCGGGGGGGCGGGAGACCCAGTACTTC
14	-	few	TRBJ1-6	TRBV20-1	CSARVSSVGSPLHF	TGCAGTGCTAGAGTCTCCAGTGTTGGGTCACCCCTCCACTTT
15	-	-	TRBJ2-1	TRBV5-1	CASSLIGPNTNEQFF	TGCGCCAGCAGCTTGATCGGACCCAACACCAATGAGCAGTTCTTC
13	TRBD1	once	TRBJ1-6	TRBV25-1	CASRGQGNSPLHF	TGTGCCAGCAGGGGACAGGGGAATTCACCCCTCCACTTT
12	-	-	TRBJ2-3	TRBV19	CASSTTADTQYF	TGTGCCAGTAGCACCACCGCAGATACGCAGTATTTT
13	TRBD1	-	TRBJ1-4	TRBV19	CASTWDRGGKLFF	TGTGCCAGTACCTGGGACAGGGGAGGAAAACTGTTTTTT
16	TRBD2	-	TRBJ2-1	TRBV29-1	CSVGEGRRPMLDEQFF	TGCAGCGTTGGGGAGGGAAGGCGGCCGATGTTGGATGAGCAGTTCTTC
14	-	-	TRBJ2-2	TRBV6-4	CASSVRPDTGELFF	TGTGCCAGCAGTGTCCGCCCTGACACCGGGGAGCTGTTTTTT
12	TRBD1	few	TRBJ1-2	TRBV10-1	CANPRRGHGYTF	TGCGCCAACCCGCGGAGGGGGCATGGCTACACCTTC